The 14 T cell receptor beta chains presented below share a single source sample, sequenced in a study of cytomegalovirus exposure and HLA in healthy donors. The table came from immunoSEQ multiplex PCR; TCRdb's copy has only in-frame clones and leaves some out. The table has 220,000 or so clones, approximately 87% seen once. The specimen sequenced was PBMCs. These receptors all come from a woman in her late teens or twenties in good health and CMV-seronegative.

The chain employs TRBV7-3 and TRBJ2-3; tentatively, D is TRBD2 (6 bases). The ends were cut back, 4 bases at V and 3 bases at J, with 17 bases in the middle. CDR1 is SGHTA and CDR2 is FQGTGA in the germline V gene. The CDR3 consists of 16 residues. The CDR3 nucleotides are TGTGCCAGCAGCTCCAGTTGGAGGGCCGGGACAGATACGCAGTATTTT. Translated, it gives CASSSSWRAGTDTQYF.

This clone was seen a few times. This chain joins TRBV19 and TRBJ1-2; D call uncertain. The CDR3 loop spans 15 amino acids. Per germline, CDR1 LNHDA and CDR2 SQIVND (reference sequence). V lost 7 bases, J lost 1 base, and 16 bases lay in between. CDR3 sequence: CASNDVDTLNYGYTF. The CDR3 DNA reads TGTGCCAGTAATGACGTGGATACCCTTAACTATGGCTACACCTTC.

The chain links TRBV5-1 to TRBJ1-2, with 7 bases lining up with TRBD1. The CDR3 is made up of 13 amino acids. With 0 bases clipped from V and 10 bases from J, the junction kept 6 bases outside the gene matches. Germline-derived CDR1 and CDR2 are SGHRS and YFSETQ. CDR3 loop: CASSLGQGPTYTF. The CDR3 DNA is TGCGCCAGCAGCTTGGGACAGGGACCGACCTACACCTTC.

This clone was recorded only once. The chain links TRBV27 to TRBJ1-5; the D gene is possibly TRBD1 (6 bases). The CDR3 runs 15 residues. Trimming shortened V by 5 bases and J by 1 base, and 12 bases separated the two germline ends. Germline loops: CDR1 MNHEY, CDR2 SMNVEV (reference sequence). DNA for the CDR3: TGTGCCAGCAGTCATCGACAGGCCAGCAATCAGCCCCAGCATTTT. Residues: CASSHRQASNQPQHF.

This chain uses TRBV5-1 with TRBJ2-7, with 15 nucleotides matching TRBD2. This CDR3 comprises 17 residues. The V gene's germline CDR1 is SGHRS and CDR2 YFSETQ. Losses at the gene ends were 4 bases for V and 3 bases for J; bases not matched to a gene: 8. As DNA, the CDR3 is TGCGCCAGCAGCGCCGGACTAGCGGGAGGGTTAAACTACGAGCAGTACTTC. Translation gives CASSAGLAGGLNYEQYF.

This clone was observed a handful of times. The chain links TRBV7-2 to TRBJ1-6; D not certain. CDR1 and CDR2 (germline): SGHTA, FQGNSA. V was cut by 1 base and J by 7 bases, with 14 bases left in between. CDR3 length: 16 residues. CDR3 DNA sequence: TGTGCCAGCAGCTTAGTCTTCGGATACGGGAATTCACCCCTCCACTTT. Its translation: CASSLVFGYGNSPLHF.

The chain carries TRBV4-1 and TRBJ2-7; unclear D gene. Germline lookup yields CDR1 MGHRA and CDR2 YSYEKL. The germline V and J ends were trimmed by 6 bases and 0 bases, with 12 bases remaining between them. The CDR3 runs to 14 residues. Written as DNA, the CDR3 is TGCGCCAGCAGTGTCGGTCCTAGCTCCTACGAGCAGTACTTC. Protein: CASSVGPSSYEQYF.

This chain joins TRBV10-1 and TRBJ2-7, with 8 bases aligning to TRBD2. Germline lookup yields CDR1 WNHNN and CDR2 SYGVQD (reference sequence). The CDR3 contains 13 residues. V lost 0 bases and J lost 6; bases outside the gene matches: 1. The CDR3 region has the DNA TGCGCCAGCAGTGAGTCAGGGACTAGCGAGCAGTACTTC. This gives the protein CASSESGTSEQYF.

The chain couples TRBV6-1 to TRBJ2-2, with TRBD1 matching over 8 bases. J lost 5 bases, V lost 5 bases, and 7 bases had no gene match. The germline V gene encodes CDR1 MNHNS and CDR2 SASEGT. This CDR3 region has 15 residues. The CDR3 nucleotides read TGTGCCAGCAGTTTACAGGGGGGCTCAACCGGGGAGCTGTTTTTT. This sequence encodes CASSLQGGSTGELFF.

About this clone: Other DNA sequences in the same sample also yield this CDR3. The chain couples TRBV11-2 to TRBJ1-2; a weak D match, TRBD1 (6 bases). Germline V gives CDR1 SGHAT, CDR2 FQNNGV. V dropped 0 bases and J dropped 8 bases, with 10 bases sitting between them. The CDR3 length is 13 residues. The CDR3 protein is CASSLDRGNGYTF. In DNA form, the CDR3 reads TGTGCCAGCAGCTTAGACAGGGGAAACGGCTACACCTTC.

The V call is TRBV7-7, the J call TRBJ2-1; D remains ambiguous. V was clipped by 5 bases and J by 0 bases, with 8 bases between them. CDR1 and CDR2 from the germline V gene are SSHAT and FNYEAQ (reference sequence). The length of the CDR3 is 14 residues. CDR3 nucleotides: TGTGCCAGCAGCCTGACGAGCTCCTACAATGAGCAGTTCTTC. Protein: CASSLTSSYNEQFF. Variable domain in full (rest from reference TRBV7-7 and TRBJ2-1): GAGVSQSPRYKVTKRGQDVTLRCDPISSHATLYWYQQALGQGPEFLTYFNYEAQPDKSGLPSDRFSAERPEGSISTLTIQRTEQRDSAMYRCASSLTSSYNEQFFGPGTRLTVL.

DNA of the CDR3: TGTGCCAGCAGTGAAGTGGGACGGATTAATGAAAAACTGTTTTTT. Residues: CASSEVGRINEKLFF. The V and J genes are TRBV2 and TRBJ1-4; a weak D match, TRBD1 (5 bases). V lost 1 base and J 4 bases, leaving 10 bases between the germline ends. The germline gives CDR1 SNHLY, CDR2 FYNNEI. The CDR3 runs to 15 residues. Using reference TRBV2 and TRBJ1-4 for the parts outside the CDR3, the full variable domain is EPEVTQTPSHQVTQMGQEVILRCVPISNHLYFYWYRQILGQKVEFLVSFYNNEISEKSEIFDDQFSVERPDGSNFTLKIRSTKLEDSAMYFCASSEVGRINEKLFFGSGTQLSVL.

The rearrangement links TRBV7-9 to TRBJ2-7; TRBD1 agrees at 8 bases. The CDR3 covers 15 residues. CDR1 SEHNR and CDR2 FQNEAQ come from the germline V gene (reference sequence). Losses at the gene ends were 4 bases for V and 5 bases for J; bases not matched to a gene: 10. The CDR3 spells CASSSWTGRFDEQYF. The CDR3 coding sequence is TGTGCCAGCAGCTCCTGGACAGGGAGGTTCGACGAGCAGTACTTC.

The chain combines TRBV18 with TRBJ1-5, with no clear D. With 3 bases removed from V and 7 bases from J, the gap between germline ends came to 16 bases. The CDR3 totals 15 residues. From germline, CDR1 is KGHSH and CDR2 LQKENI. CDR3: CASSPKDSREQPQHF. CDR3 nucleotides: TGTGCCAGCTCACCGAAAGACTCCCGAGAGCAGCCCCAGCATTTT.